This is a list of T cell receptor beta chains from one sample in a study of shared clonotypes between healthy human individuals. The method was immunoSEQ multiplex PCR; TCRdb's version includes in-frame clones alone and lacks a portion of them. The sample shows some 380,000 clones, about 96% of them seen only once. Sequencing was carried out using memory CD8+ T cells sorted from blood. The receptors derive from a man in his thirties or forties in good health. CDR3s include the opening cysteine and the closing phenylalanine or tryptophan. Each record gives: clone size, J gene, V gene, CDR3 protein. Where a row states a size, it is once, few, many or the class of an expanded clone; other rows omit it.

abundance: -; j_gene: TRBJ2-5; v_gene: TRBV5-1; CDR3aa: CASSLPAYQETQYF
abundance: -; j_gene: TRBJ1-1; v_gene: TRBV5-1; CDR3aa: CASRQELNTEAFF
abundance: -; j_gene: TRBJ2-2; v_gene: TRBV15; CDR3aa: CATSRDRLAVGAGELFF
abundance: once; j_gene: TRBJ2-7; v_gene: TRBV4-2; CDR3aa: CASSQVARTYEQYF
abundance: -; j_gene: TRBJ2-7; v_gene: TRBV11-3; CDR3aa: CASSPGTSGRALYEQYF
abundance: -; j_gene: TRBJ1-1; v_gene: TRBV4-2; CDR3aa: CASSPTGIPEAFF
abundance: -; j_gene: TRBJ2-1; v_gene: TRBV5-1; CDR3aa: CASSLTSGSYNEQFF
abundance: -; j_gene: TRBJ2-1; v_gene: TRBV10-2; CDR3aa: CASTSGSDEQFF
abundance: -; j_gene: TRBJ1-4; v_gene: TRBV30; CDR3aa: CAWSADTIDEKLFF
abundance: -; j_gene: TRBJ2-3; v_gene: TRBV6-6; CDR3aa: CASSYDSTDTQYF
abundance: -; j_gene: TRBJ2-5; v_gene: TRBV30; CDR3aa: CAWSGRGVETQYF
abundance: -; j_gene: TRBJ2-3; v_gene: TRBV6-5; CDR3aa: CASSYSKDRGTQYF
abundance: -; j_gene: TRBJ1-3; v_gene: TRBV30; CDR3aa: CAWCQGAAGNTIYF
abundance: -; j_gene: TRBJ2-2; v_gene: TRBV7-3; CDR3aa: CASSLGTGTGELFF
abundance: -; j_gene: TRBJ1-6; v_gene: TRBV2; CDR3aa: CASSQPGTGLINSPLHF
abundance: -; j_gene: TRBJ2-5; v_gene: TRBV11-2; CDR3aa: CASTTTPAQETQYF
abundance: -; j_gene: TRBJ2-7; v_gene: TRBV9; CDR3aa: CASSVGGSDYYEQYF
abundance: -; j_gene: TRBJ2-3; v_gene: TRBV5-1; CDR3aa: CASSLFSLSGSTVDTQYF
abundance: once; j_gene: TRBJ1-1; v_gene: TRBV9; CDR3aa: CASSVEGGENTEAFF
abundance: -; j_gene: TRBJ2-3; v_gene: TRBV27; CDR3aa: CASSLAGADTQYF
abundance: -; j_gene: TRBJ2-7; v_gene: TRBV28; CDR3aa: CASSLGYEQYF
abundance: -; j_gene: TRBJ2-5; v_gene: TRBV28; CDR3aa: CASSLAGLAGGQETQYF
abundance: -; j_gene: TRBJ1-2; v_gene: TRBV4-1; CDR3aa: CASSQKSTPIYGYTF
abundance: -; j_gene: TRBJ2-1; v_gene: TRBV19; CDR3aa: CASSSPRQIYNEQFF
abundance: -; j_gene: TRBJ2-7; v_gene: TRBV6-5; CDR3aa: CASSYGGRAYEQYF
abundance: -; j_gene: TRBJ2-7; v_gene: TRBV15; CDR3aa: CATSRDRGTYEQYF
abundance: -; j_gene: TRBJ2-7; v_gene: TRBV4-1; CDR3aa: CASSQVGGSSYEQYF
abundance: -; j_gene: TRBJ2-7; v_gene: TRBV5-1; CDR3aa: CASSSRQGIGSYEQYF
abundance: -; j_gene: TRBJ1-2; v_gene: TRBV27; CDR3aa: CASSPGRSGGYTF
abundance: -; j_gene: TRBJ2-5; v_gene: TRBV9; CDR3aa: CASSVATDETQYF